This note documents a single TCR beta chain sequence. Its antigen is not yet known. No much larger clone is present one base from it, and per-base qualities are unavailable. The library was prepared using the immunoSEQ multiplex PCR assay. A mixture of 60 forward primers for TCR Vbeta segments and 13 reverse primers for TCR Jbeta segments was used in the multiplex PCR. A multiplex PCR assay on genomic DNA amplified the CDR3 region of rearranged TCR beta genes. The Illumina HiSeq System was used to sequence the amplified TCR beta libraries as 87-base-pair reads. As for the authors' bioinformatics: In a later analysis, 77 million or so unique TCR beta chains were counted across the 650 to 750 repertoires, and roughly 11 million of these chains were shared by at least two donors. A nearest-neighbor algorithm error-corrected the raw reads and collapsed the reads into unique sequences, merging closely related sequences to remove PCR and sequencing errors. Alignment of CDR3 sequences to IMGT reference sequences was used to assign V, D and J gene segments. For a sequence to be retained, at least a six-nucleotide match to both a V gene segment and a J gene segment was required. A rearrangement was called productive if the CDR3 had no stop codons and remained in frame with V and J, and every other rearrangement was called non-productive. Following IMGT convention, CDR3 was defined as the stretch from the second conserved V-encoded cysteine up to the conserved J-encoded phenylalanine. The earlier analysis of 500 to 650 of the donors excluded any sequence lacking an unambiguous match to a single V gene segment. An earlier analysis of 587 of the donors called V segments functional above 56.7% productive rearrangements and segregating when the between-donor standard deviation exceeded 5%. A statistical classification framework was built to diagnose cytomegalovirus status from the catalog of TCR beta chain sequences. V and J gene assignment, in a later analysis, came from comparing TCR nucleotide sequences with IMGT/GENE-DB human TR gene sequences. The TCRdist pipeline was used in a later analysis to assign CDR3 sequences and most-parsimonious VDJ recombination scenarios. A later analysis defined each TCR beta chain by its CDR3 amino acid sequence plus V-gene family, and excluded reads lacking a unique V-gene family. To address suspected cross-contamination and a sequencing artifact, a later analysis removed 550 to 750 highly shared, low-generation-probability nucleotide sequences. A later analysis calculated a clonal expansion index for each public chain from normalized within-repertoire ranks of inferred template counts. In a later analysis, generation probabilities were computed using a VDJ recombination model fitted to out-of-frame rearrangements, and the results were checked against IGoR. In a later analysis, TCR-TCR, TCR-HLA and TCR-CMV co-occurrence was scored with hypergeometric tests, and a repertoire-size bias correction was applied to TCR pairs. To estimate false discovery rates, a later analysis permuted the HLA or CMV assignments 20 times. A later analysis grouped co-occurring TCRs with DBSCAN, adding TCRdist sequence similarity when clustering within HLA-allele-positive subsets. Repertoires with fewer than 30,000 or more than 120,000 public chains, plus five repertoires with anomalous nucleotide sharing, were excluded from co-occurrence clustering. TCRdb stores this immuneACCESS table with in-frame sequences only. Part of the clones is absent; in the studies checked, under half of the shortfall reflects unresolved V genes, and no reason is known for the rest. V, J and clone size derive from that table, while D and trimming were established from the DNA sequence. The sample table holds more than 200,000 clones, of which about 74% were seen once. Together, the top ten hold 15% to 17% of the sample.

The cohort consisted of hundreds of healthy bone marrow donors. At the time of sampling, all cohort members were nominally healthy, though unrecorded immune exposures were likely present. The donor was CMV seronegative and belonged to the group of 320 or so seronegative cohort members. A peripheral blood sample was provided by each donor, and peripheral blood mononuclear cells were used for TCR beta sequencing. The Qiagen DNeasy Blood Extraction Kit was used to extract genomic DNA from the blood cell samples. The sample comes from a study of cytomegalovirus exposure and HLA in healthy donors (dated by TCRdb to about 2017). Looking at the study overall: An earlier analysis of approximately 640 of the donors reported approximately 270 Gb of sequence data and 120 million or so unique TCR beta sequences from 150 million to 200 million T cells. Among the approximately 420 genotyped donors, about 83% belonged to the genetic ancestry cluster associated with self-reported Caucasian donors. The study profiled the T cell repertoires of some 610 subjects by immunosequencing and related them to cytomegalovirus serostatus. Several DR-DQ haplotypes were treated as single units for association and clustering because of strong linkage in the cohort. A separate validation cohort of over a hundred different subjects was used in addition to the 666-subject first cohort. A later analysis re-analyzed previously published TCR beta repertoires from about 600 donors and added high-resolution HLA genotyping to study TCR occurrence patterns. In the later analysis, no new phenotypic data were used to find candidate immune exposures; instead, reliance was placed on TCR beta sequences and their occurrence across donors. Across 398 genotyped donors of the cohort, an average of about 250,000 unique TCR beta nucleotide sequences per donor were sequenced, and around 20% of those sequences were non-productive. The number of typed donors differed by locus: roughly 629-640 for A, B, C, DRB1 and DQB1; 500 to 550 for DQA1; around 580 for DPA1; and about 470 for DPB1. Both class I and class II loci were covered by HLA typing, at four-digit resolution. In a later genetic analysis, genome-wide SNP genotypes for 398 of the 666 donors were used, and that subset was treated as a discovery cohort. Donor age, sex, ethnicity and CMV serostatus were compiled alongside the repertoire data. Every repertoire in the discovery cohort had been generated on one and the same sequencing platform. High-throughput TCR immunosequencing, statistical association of individual TCRs with disease status, and machine learning were combined to predict cytomegalovirus infection status. An early release covering more than 500 HLA-typed donors comprised about 300 gigabases of sequencing data and 85 million to 100 million unique TCR sequences. To decide whether each TCR beta V gene segment behaved as functional or pseudogenic, an earlier analysis of approximately 590 of the donors relied on high-throughput TCR beta sequencing. The aim of the study was to test whether cataloging public T cell receptors could identify signatures of past pathogen exposure. What the work shows at the level of the full study, not this receptor alone: A few of the identified cytomegalovirus-associated TCR beta chains were confirmed in vitro to be specific for cytomegalovirus antigens. The earlier analysis of approximately 540 of the donors excluded 15 to 20 rarely observed V segments, including chromosome 9 orphons, because counts were too low. When HLA alleles, especially DR and DQ, strongly co-occurred, TCR associations were difficult to assign to individual alleles. Across donors, most TCR sequences were observed very rarely, whereas some public TCRs were present in many individuals. Because HLA typing was unavailable for some donors at each locus, only the typed subset was used in association tests. In the study, about 150 TCR beta chains were listed as associated with cytomegalovirus. In an earlier analysis of around 600 of the donors, most TCR beta V segments were observed in productive rearrangements about 90% or about 30% of the time, broadly matching IMGT annotations. Compared with the approximately 710-donor mean, donors in an Asian-associated ancestry cluster had fewer N-insertions in productive TCRs, according to a later genetic analysis. A later analysis associated 17,000 or so TCR beta sequences with specific HLA alleles at a false discovery rate of 0.05. A further reported finding was that TCR beta sequences accurately predicted the HLA-A and HLA-B alleles for most subjects in the first cohort. The classifier was reported to diagnose cytomegalovirus status with high specificity and sensitivity in both the original cohort and the validation cohort. The cohort was sequenced for TCR beta chains only, and without alpha or paired-chain data the features that could be detected were limited. Most CMV-associated TCR beta chains appeared to be HLA-restricted in a later analysis, and the HLA associations seemed to be driven largely by CMV exposure. The authors suggested that the approach could potentially be extended to other disease states and immunological phenotypes. Sequencing depth was assumed to be roughly uniform across donors in the presence/absence analyses, though that assumption may not hold. A later genetic analysis associated a missense DCLRE1C variant with V-gene and J-gene trimming of TCR beta chains, and an independent cohort replicated the association. For the cohort, immune exposure information was limited to CMV serostatus. In a later analysis, several top co-occurrence clusters were reported to appear linked to parvovirus B19, influenza, CMV and Epstein-Barr virus. A group of highly shared sequence variants was considered likely to be a technical artifact of the sequencing pipeline. The 87-base-pair reads could not distinguish some IMGT-functional V segments, including TRBV6-2 and TRBV6-3, so those segments were excluded. A later analysis found that HLA-associated TCR beta chains were more clonally expanded and had lower generation probabilities than equally common non-associated chains. Linkage disequilibrium might explain the correlated functional status among segregating V segments, but an unknown experimental factor could not be excluded. In a later analysis, the rate of TCR association differed among HLA loci, with DRB1 alleles having the most associated TCRs and HLA-C alleles having the fewest.

Reading from cysteine to phenylalanine, the CDR3 counts 12 amino acids. Only CDR3 DNA remains: 36 bases, in frame from the first base. The CDR1 and CDR2 encoded by the germline V gene are KGHSH and LQKENI. Relative to germline, V is 7 bases shorter and J is 6 bases shorter, with 13 bases between their ends. Sequencing used PBMCs. The clonotype was recovered from a man aged 35 to 55 in good health and CMV-seronegative. The chain was built from TRBV18 and TRBJ2-7; TRBD2 is possibly the D segment (6 matching bases). The CDR3 protein is CASLAAAGEQYF. The DNA sequence follows: TGTGCCAGCTTAGCGGCGGCGGGCGAGCAGTACTTC.